Listed below are T cell receptor beta chains from one sample, sequenced in a study of sequential checkpoint blockade in melanoma. The data were produced by immunoSEQ multiplex PCR, yet TCRdb's version contains in-frame clones alone and is incomplete. The sample gives several thousand clones, about three fifths of which show up once; more than 35% is in the top ten. Sequencing used CD8+ T cells sorted from blood (inferred from file names), obtained from a patient given nivolumab and ipilimumab in sequence. The receptors come from a human donor with melanoma. Both conserved end residues are part of each CDR3. D genes are given only for firm matches. The size of a clone is reported for some rows only, either as once, few or many, or as a class for expanded clones.

cdr3_aa: CASSQQWEGRDEQFF
cdr3_nt: TGCGCCAGCAGCCAACAGTGGGAGGGCCGCGATGAGCAGTTCTTC
d_call: TRBD2
j_call: TRBJ2-1
v_call: TRBV4-3
clone_size: NA

cdr3_aa: CASSSSGQVLLYSGNTIYF
cdr3_nt: TGTGCCAGCAGCTCATCTGGACAGGTCCTCCTTTACTCTGGAAACACCATATATTTT
d_call: TRBD1
j_call: TRBJ1-3
v_call: TRBV7-9
clone_size: NA

cdr3_aa: CASSIRGAQETQYF
cdr3_nt: TGTGCCAGTAGTATACGGGGGGCCCAAGAGACCCAGTACTTC
d_call: NA
j_call: TRBJ2-5
v_call: TRBV19
clone_size: NA

cdr3_aa: CASSETGSLLYF
cdr3_nt: TGTGCCAGCAGCGAGACAGGTTCCCTTCTGTACTTC
d_call: NA
j_call: TRBJ2-4
v_call: TRBV9
clone_size: NA

cdr3_aa: CASSQVGGPGVPEAFF
cdr3_nt: TGTGCCAGCAGTCAAGTTGGCGGGCCAGGGGTCCCTGAAGCTTTCTTT
d_call: NA
j_call: TRBJ1-1
v_call: TRBV5-8
clone_size: NA

cdr3_aa: CASAGGGPTDTQYF
cdr3_nt: TGTGCCAGCGCCGGGGGGGGCCCCACAGATACGCAGTATTTT
d_call: TRBD2
j_call: TRBJ2-3
v_call: TRBV28
clone_size: NA

cdr3_aa: CASSAAALGEGGMNTEAFF
cdr3_nt: TGTGCCAGCAGTGCAGCGGCTTTAGGTGAAGGCGGCATGAACACTGAAGCTTTCTTT
d_call: NA
j_call: TRBJ1-1
v_call: TRBV6-4
clone_size: NA

cdr3_aa: CASSFRLAGGGHEQFF
cdr3_nt: TGTGCCAGCAGCTTTCGACTAGCGGGTGGAGGGCATGAGCAGTTCTTC
d_call: TRBD2
j_call: TRBJ2-1
v_call: TRBV9
clone_size: NA

cdr3_aa: CASSYEIGAGNQPQHF
cdr3_nt: TGTGCCAGCAGCTATGAAATAGGGGCGGGGAATCAGCCCCAGCATTTT
d_call: NA
j_call: TRBJ1-5
v_call: TRBV7-9
clone_size: NA

cdr3_aa: CASSKGKREGVETQYF
cdr3_nt: TGTGCCAGCAGCAAAGGAAAACGGGAGGGCGTTGAGACCCAGTACTTC
d_call: NA
j_call: TRBJ2-5
v_call: TRBV21-1
clone_size: medium-sized

cdr3_aa: CASSLPGQNGYTF
cdr3_nt: TGTGCCAGCAGTTTGCCCGGACAGAATGGCTACACCTTC
d_call: NA
j_call: TRBJ1-2
v_call: TRBV6-8
clone_size: few

cdr3_aa: CASSFLSVYEQYF
cdr3_nt: TGTGCCAGCAGTTTTTTATCTGTCTACGAGCAGTACTTC
d_call: NA
j_call: TRBJ2-7
v_call: TRBV28
clone_size: few

cdr3_aa: CASSPLANPRDEQFF
cdr3_nt: TGCGCCAGCAGCCCCCTAGCGAACCCCCGGGATGAGCAGTTCTTC
d_call: NA
j_call: TRBJ2-1
v_call: TRBV4-1
clone_size: once

cdr3_aa: CASSPNQDRGRTDTQYF
cdr3_nt: TGTGCCAGCAGCCCCAACCAGGACAGGGGGCGCACAGATACGCAGTATTTT
d_call: TRBD1
j_call: TRBJ2-3
v_call: TRBV7-6
clone_size: NA

cdr3_aa: CASSFEQGNNQPQHF
cdr3_nt: TGTGCCAGCAGCTTTGAACAGGGTAACAATCAGCCCCAGCATTTT
d_call: NA
j_call: TRBJ1-5
v_call: TRBV11-2
clone_size: few

cdr3_aa: CASSLVQGRDTQYF
cdr3_nt: TGTGCCAGCAGCTTGGTGCAGGGGAGAGATACGCAGTATTTT
d_call: NA
j_call: TRBJ2-3
v_call: TRBV5-6
clone_size: once

cdr3_aa: CASSLRLLGLPNTEAFF
cdr3_nt: TGTGCCAGCAGCTTAAGATTACTCGGGTTGCCAAACACTGAAGCTTTCTTT
d_call: NA
j_call: TRBJ1-1
v_call: TRBV7-2
clone_size: NA

cdr3_aa: CATGGTGTNYGYTF
cdr3_nt: TGCGCCACCGGGGGGACAGGGACTAACTATGGCTACACCTTC
d_call: TRBD1
j_call: TRBJ1-2
v_call: TRBV10-2
clone_size: medium-sized

cdr3_aa: CASSAQGAAFAGELFF
cdr3_nt: TGTGCCAGCAGTGCTCAGGGGGCAGCGTTCGCCGGGGAGCTGTTTTTT
d_call: TRBD1
j_call: TRBJ2-2
v_call: TRBV28
clone_size: few

cdr3_aa: CATSRDLTGKESPLHF
cdr3_nt: TGTGCCACCAGCAGAGACCTCACAGGGAAAGAATCACCCCTCCACTTT
d_call: NA
j_call: TRBJ1-6
v_call: TRBV15
clone_size: NA

cdr3_aa: CASSAWDSLNTEAFF
cdr3_nt: TGTGCCAGCAGCGCTTGGGACAGCTTGAACACTGAAGCTTTCTTT
d_call: TRBD1
j_call: TRBJ1-1
v_call: TRBV7-9
clone_size: NA

cdr3_aa: CASSAPSGQFF
cdr3_nt: TGTGCCAGCAGCGCCCCCTCAGGGCAGTTCTTC
d_call: NA
j_call: TRBJ2-1
v_call: TRBV7-6
clone_size: few

cdr3_aa: CASSQGGASEQYF
cdr3_nt: TGTGCCAGCAGCCAAGGGGGAGCCTCCGAGCAGTACTTC
d_call: NA
j_call: TRBJ2-7
v_call: TRBV14
clone_size: once

cdr3_aa: CASSQAGGLYEQYF
cdr3_nt: TGTGCCAGCAGCCAAGCTGGGGGCCTCTACGAGCAGTACTTC
d_call: NA
j_call: TRBJ2-7
v_call: TRBV14
clone_size: medium-sized

cdr3_aa: CASSLYVTSGSNWRETQYF
cdr3_nt: TGCGCCAGCAGCTTGTATGTAACTAGCGGGAGCAATTGGCGGGAGACCCAGTACTTC
d_call: TRBD2
j_call: TRBJ2-5
v_call: TRBV5-1
clone_size: few

cdr3_aa: CASSSGQGVNQPQHF
cdr3_nt: TGTGCCAGCAGTTCGGGACAGGGGGTGAATCAGCCCCAGCATTTT
d_call: TRBD1
j_call: TRBJ1-5
v_call: TRBV28
clone_size: NA

cdr3_aa: CASSDEGAGSGANVLTF
cdr3_nt: TGTGCCAGCAGTGACGAGGGGGCAGGCTCTGGGGCCAACGTCCTGACTTTC
d_call: TRBD1
j_call: TRBJ2-6
v_call: TRBV6-4
clone_size: NA

cdr3_aa: CASTFFQAGGTEAFF
cdr3_nt: TGTGCCAGCACCTTCTTCCAGGCAGGGGGCACTGAAGCTTTCTTT
d_call: TRBD1
j_call: TRBJ1-1
v_call: TRBV6-5
clone_size: once

cdr3_aa: CASSSFGFSTDTQYF
cdr3_nt: TGTGCCAGCAGCTCCTTTGGCTTTTCCACAGATACGCAGTATTTT
d_call: NA
j_call: TRBJ2-3
v_call: TRBV11-2
clone_size: NA

cdr3_aa: CASSLGSEPRNF
cdr3_nt: TGTGCCAGCAGCTTGGGAAGCGAACCACGAAATTTT
d_call: NA
j_call: TRBJ2-3
v_call: TRBV5-4
clone_size: NA

cdr3_aa: CASSIGGAYEQYF
cdr3_nt: TGTGCCAGCAGTATCGGGGGGGCCTACGAGCAGTACTTC
d_call: TRBD2
j_call: TRBJ2-7
v_call: TRBV7-6
clone_size: few

cdr3_aa: CASSPSGGSSYNEQFF
cdr3_nt: TGTGCCAGCAGTCCTAGCGGGGGGAGCTCCTACAATGAGCAGTTCTTC
d_call: TRBD2
j_call: TRBJ2-1
v_call: TRBV27
clone_size: few

cdr3_aa: CASSIAVTVSNQPQHF
cdr3_nt: TGTGCCAGTAGTATAGCCGTGACAGTTAGCAATCAGCCCCAGCATTTT
d_call: NA
j_call: TRBJ1-5
v_call: TRBV19
clone_size: NA

cdr3_aa: CASSQAGSSYEQYF
cdr3_nt: TGTGCCAGCAGTCAAGCGGGATCCTCCTACGAGCAGTACTTC
d_call: TRBD2
j_call: TRBJ2-7
v_call: TRBV28
clone_size: NA

cdr3_aa: CASSVGRNPYEQYF
cdr3_nt: TGTGCCAGCAGCGTAGGGCGGAACCCCTACGAGCAGTACTTC
d_call: NA
j_call: TRBJ2-7
v_call: TRBV9
clone_size: NA

cdr3_aa: CASSIDRWDGEQFF
cdr3_nt: TGTGCCAGTAGTATCGACAGGTGGGATGGTGAGCAGTTCTTC
d_call: NA
j_call: TRBJ2-1
v_call: TRBV19
clone_size: medium-sized

cdr3_aa: CASSVSGRPQETQYF
cdr3_nt: TGTGCCAGCAGCGTAAGCGGGAGGCCCCAAGAGACCCAGTACTTC
d_call: TRBD2
j_call: TRBJ2-5
v_call: TRBV9
clone_size: NA

cdr3_aa: CASSDVPGTGSTGVVFF
cdr3_nt: TGTGCCAGCAGTGACGTCCCCGGGACAGGCAGCACCGGGGTGGTGTTTTTT
d_call: TRBD1
j_call: TRBJ2-2
v_call: TRBV6-4
clone_size: few

cdr3_aa: CASSQERGRGEQFF
cdr3_nt: TGTGCCAGCAGCCAAGAGCGCGGGAGGGGTGAGCAGTTCTTC
d_call: TRBD2
j_call: TRBJ2-1
v_call: TRBV5-4
clone_size: NA

cdr3_aa: CASSPPSGGQQETQYF
cdr3_nt: TGCGCCAGCAGCCCCCCTAGCGGGGGCCAACAAGAGACCCAGTACTTC
d_call: TRBD2
j_call: TRBJ2-5
v_call: TRBV4-1
clone_size: few

cdr3_aa: CASRPGLAGAEYTDTQYF
cdr3_nt: TGTGCCAGCAGGCCGGGACTAGCGGGGGCCGAATATACAGATACGCAGTATTTT
d_call: TRBD2
j_call: TRBJ2-3
v_call: TRBV7-9
clone_size: large

cdr3_aa: CASSQDRTGGPDTQYF
cdr3_nt: TGTGCCAGCAGCCAAGATCGAACGGGAGGGCCAGATACGCAGTATTTT
d_call: TRBD2
j_call: TRBJ2-3
v_call: TRBV4-2
clone_size: NA

cdr3_aa: CASSRLAGEPGNEQFF
cdr3_nt: TGTGCCAGCAGCCGACTAGCGGGAGAACCGGGTAATGAGCAGTTCTTC
d_call: TRBD2
j_call: TRBJ2-1
v_call: TRBV7-8
clone_size: few

cdr3_aa: CASSPFYPSGGADTQYF
cdr3_nt: TGTGCCAGCAGTCCCTTTTATCCGAGCGGGGGGGCAGATACGCAGTATTTT
d_call: TRBD2
j_call: TRBJ2-3
v_call: TRBV27
clone_size: NA

cdr3_aa: CASSLETGTYEQYF
cdr3_nt: TGTGCCAGCAGCTTAGAGACCGGGACCTACGAGCAGTACTTC
d_call: NA
j_call: TRBJ2-7
v_call: TRBV7-9
clone_size: NA

cdr3_aa: CASLPLAGGEQYF
cdr3_nt: TGTGCCAGCCTCCCACTAGCGGGGGGCGAGCAGTACTTC
d_call: TRBD2
j_call: TRBJ2-7
v_call: TRBV6-5
clone_size: medium-sized